The 27 T cell receptor beta chains below come from one sample, sequenced in a study of T cells after yellow fever vaccination. TCRdb reprocessed the 5' RACE reads with MiXCR, giving one entry per CDR3 protein. The sample has some 120,000 distinct CDR3 sequences; 8.9% are singletons. Here the sequenced sample was CD8+ T cells sorted from PBMCs, taken on the day of the yellow fever booster vaccination. Receptors originate from a man younger than 35 who received the YFV17D yellow fever vaccine.

There are many counts of this clonotype. V gene TRBV4-1 combines with J gene TRBJ2-7; 7 bases are shared with TRBD2. This CDR3 comprises 14 residues. The V gene end was trimmed by 4 bases and the J gene end by 2 bases; junction bases not matched to a gene: 5. The V gene's germline CDR1 is MGHRA and CDR2 YSYEKL. CDR3 sequence reads: CASSPRGGTYEQYF. In nucleotides, the CDR3 is TGCGCCAGCAGCCCACGGGGAGGGACCTACGAGCAGTACTTC.

There are a few counts of this clonotype. The V call is TRBV23-1, the J call TRBJ2-3; TRBD1 is a possible D gene (6 bases). TRBV23-1 is known as an ORF, though its function is uncertain. Trimming cost V 7 bases and J 0 bases, with 14 bases left between them. This CDR3 is 15 amino acids long. The CDR3 sequence: CASNANGQSTDTQYF. In DNA, the CDR3 is TGCGCCAGCAACGCAAATGGACAGAGCACAGATACGCAGTATTTT.

The rearrangement links TRBV4-3 to TRBJ2-3; no firm D call. Per the germline V gene, CDR1 is LGHNA and CDR2 is YSLEER. This CDR3 is 16 amino acids long. Trimming took 0 bases from V and 2 from J, leaving 12 bases between them. The CDR3 DNA is TGCGCCAGCAGCCAAGATCAAGGATCCCTCACAGATACGCAGTATTTT. Translation gives CASSQDQGSLTDTQYF.

This clonotype turned up a few times. V and J are TRBV9 and TRBJ2-3, with D perhaps TRBD2 (5 bases). Germline CDR1 is SGDLS and CDR2 is YYNGEE. The CDR3 loop spans 15 amino acids. Trimming took off 0 bases at V and 3 bases at J, with 11 bases between the two ends. CDR3 bases: TGTGCCAGCAGCGTAGGAGGGTTTAGGACAGATACGCAGTATTTT. Protein sequence: CASSVGGFRTDTQYF.

The rearrangement uses TRBV4-1 and TRBJ1-1; 7 positions agree with TRBD1. This CDR3 is built from 17 residues. V was pared by 1 base and J by 0 bases, with 8 bases of the junction left unmatched. Germline CDR1 and CDR2: MGHRA and YSYEKL. CDR3 loop: CASSQGNFGTVNTEAFF. CDR3 coding DNA: TGCGCCAGCAGCCAAGGAAACTTCGGGACAGTGAACACTGAAGCTTTCTTT.

This chain joins TRBV30 and TRBJ2-2; the D gene is possibly TRBD1 (6 bases). Germline V gene sequence: CDR1 GTSNPN, CDR2 SVGIG (reference sequence). There are 15 residues in the CDR3. V lost 3 bases and J 1 base, leaving 12 bases between the germline ends. The CDR3 loop reads CAWSFGTLNTGELFF. In DNA, the CDR3 is TGTGCCTGGAGCTTCGGGACATTGAACACCGGGGAGCTGTTTTTT.

This clonotype came up many times. The chain employs TRBV12-3 or TRBV12-4 and TRBJ2-6; D unresolved. The CDR3 consists of 17 residues. The ends were cut back, 6 bases at V and 0 bases at J, with 15 bases in the middle. The CDR3 here is CASSPRGTHSGANVLTF. CDR3 nucleotides: TGTGCCAGCAGCCCCCGCGGCACCCACTCTGGGGCCAACGTCCTGACTTTC.

The table lists this clonotype with a few counts. The chain couples TRBV15 to TRBJ1-2; TRBD1 matches at 9 bases. Germline V gene data show CDR1 as LNHNV and CDR2 as YYDKDF (reference sequence). The CDR3 spans 15 residues. J was trimmed by 8 bases and V by 0 bases; bases with no gene match: 7. CDR3 region: CATSRDLGQGEGYTF. CDR3 DNA: TGTGCCACCAGCAGAGATTTGGGACAGGGCGAAGGCTACACCTTC.

In this sample, this clonotype turned up a few times. The genes are TRBV4-1 and TRBJ1-2, with D tentatively TRBD1 (6 bases). Germline V gene sequence: CDR1 MGHRA, CDR2 YSYEKL. The CDR3 contains 18 residues. V dropped 2 bases and J dropped 8 bases, with 27 bases sitting between them. The CDR3 sequence: CASSQFLDGRGASSGYTF. For the CDR3, the DNA is TGCGCCAGCAGCCAATTTCTGGATGGGCGGGGGGCGTCGAGCGGCTACACCTTC.

This clonotype was seen only a few times. V usage is TRBV4-1 and J usage is TRBJ1-1; maybe TRBD1 (5 bases). This CDR3 is 12 amino acids long. V was pared by 5 bases and J by 9 bases, with 13 bases between. The germline V gene encodes CDR1 MGHRA and CDR2 YSYEKL. CDR3 protein: CASSGGGNKAFF. CDR3 sequence (DNA): TGCGCCAGCAGCGGGGGGGGTAACAAAGCTTTCTTT.

This chain uses TRBV4-3 with TRBJ2-6; D gene unclear. Germline V gene sequence: CDR1 LGHNA, CDR2 YSLEER. There are 16 residues in the CDR3. V lost 5 bases to trimming and J lost 2 bases, with 13 bases between them. CDR3 loop: CASSFEEATGANVLTF. In DNA form, the CDR3 reads TGCGCCAGCAGCTTCGAAGAGGCGACTGGGGCCAACGTCCTGACTTTC.

This clonotype occurred a few times. V is TRBV6-2 or TRBV6-3 and J is TRBJ2-7; the D gene could be TRBD1 or TRBD2 (5 bases each). V was clipped by 8 bases and J by 3 bases, with 26 bases between them. This CDR3 is built from 17 residues. The germline V gene encodes CDR1 MNHEY and CDR2 SVGEGT. The CDR3 spells CASGGAPGTSPYYEQYF. As DNA, the CDR3 is TGTGCCAGCGGAGGAGCTCCCGGGACCTCCCCCTACTACGAGCAGTACTTC.

In its sample, this clonotype was seen a few times. The chain is built from TRBV4-3 and TRBJ1-1; D remains ambiguous. The CDR3 has 17 amino acids. CDR1 and CDR2 from the germline V gene are LGHNA and YSLEER. V was clipped by 0 bases and J by 1 base, with 15 bases between them. CDR3 DNA sequence: TGCGCCAGCAGCCAAGAGAGAGTCGGCAGCCGGAACACTGAAGCTTTCTTT. Its protein is CASSQERVGSRNTEAFF.

The chain recombines TRBV6-5 with TRBJ2-3; possibly TRBD1 or TRBD2 for D (7 bases each). Per the germline V gene, CDR1 is MNHEY and CDR2 is SVGAGI. Trimming shortened V by 6 bases and J by 3 bases, and 16 bases separated the two germline ends. CDR3 length equals 15 residues. CDR3 coding DNA: TGTGCCAGCAGGCCTTGGGAGGGGGCAACAGATACGCAGTATTTT. It translates to CASRPWEGATDTQYF.

This clonotype turned up a few times. The CDR3 here is CASSLTHNEQFF. CDR3 nucleotide sequence: TGTGCCAGCAGCTTGACCCACAATGAGCAGTTCTTC. The chain has TRBV5-5 and TRBJ2-1; D remains ambiguous. The CDR3 is 12 residues long. V was cut by 1 base and J by 5 bases, with 4 bases left in between. Looked up from germline, CDR1 is SGHKS and CDR2 is YYEKEE (reference sequence).

This clonotype was detected only a few times. The chain combines TRBV19 with TRBJ1-5, with D maybe TRBD1 (6 bases). Germline values: CDR1 LNHDA, CDR2 SQIVND (reference sequence). The ends were cut back, 3 bases at V and 7 bases at J, with 16 bases in the middle. CDR3 size: 15 residues. The CDR3 DNA sequence: TGTGCCAGTAGTATCACCCCGGGGGGCTGGCAGCCCCAGCATTTT. Its translation is CASSITPGGWQPQHF.

This clonotype was detected only a few times. The V call is TRBV5-1, the J call TRBJ1-6, with D maybe TRBD1 (5 bases). Trimming cost V 0 bases and J 5 bases, with 9 bases left between them. This CDR3 region has 15 residues. CDR1 is SGHRS and CDR2 is YFSETQ in the germline V gene. The CDR3 nucleotides read TGCGCCAGCAGCTTGGCCGGGGGTGATAATTCACCCCTCCACTTT. The encoded protein is CASSLAGGDNSPLHF.

The chain combines TRBV7-9 with TRBJ2-4, with D possibly called TRBD1 or TRBD2 (5 bases each). Germline loops: CDR1 SEHNR, CDR2 FQNEAQ (reference sequence). The germline V and J ends were trimmed by 7 bases and 1 base, with 11 bases remaining between them. The CDR3 covers 14 residues. CDR3 amino acids: CASNDGAAKNIQYF. In nucleotides, the CDR3 is TGTGCCAGCAACGACGGGGCGGCCAAAAACATTCAGTACTTC.

This clonotype showed up just a few times. The chain joins TRBV30 to TRBJ1-1; 9 bases agree with TRBD1. Germline V gives CDR1 GTSNPN, CDR2 SVGIG (reference sequence). This CDR3 is 13 amino acids long. J gave up 8 bases and V 1 base, and 5 bases lay outside the gene matches. For the CDR3, the DNA is TGTGCCTGGAGTGACAGGGGGCCTTTGGAAGCTTTCTTT. Amino acids: CAWSDRGPLEAFF.

In this sample, this clonotype turned up many times. The V call is TRBV7-9, the J call TRBJ2-7; a possible D gene is TRBD2 (6 bases). The germline gives CDR1 SEHNR, CDR2 FQNEAQ (reference sequence). V lost 1 base and J 4 bases, leaving 8 bases between the germline ends. The CDR3 is 13 amino acids. CDR3: CASSLGGGYEQYV. CDR3 nucleotides: TGTGCCAGCAGCTTAGGTGGGGGGTACGAGCAGTACGTC.

This chain connects TRBV7-9 to TRBJ1-3, with TRBD1 matching 11 bases. CDR3 length: 16 residues. V shed 5 bases, J shed 1 base, and the junction held 4 bases outside the gene matches. Germline assignment: CDR1 SEHNR and CDR2 FQNEAQ (reference sequence). The CDR3 reads CASSLGQGASGNTIYF. The CDR3 DNA sequence: TGTGCCAGCAGCCTAGGACAGGGGGCATCTGGAAACACCATATATTTT.

The chain joins TRBV5-5 to TRBJ2-3; D could derive from TRBD1 or TRBD2 (5 bases each). Trimming shortened V by 4 bases and J by 6 bases, and 21 bases separated the two germline ends. This CDR3 has 16 residues. Germline loops: CDR1 SGHKS, CDR2 YYEKEE (reference sequence). The CDR3 loop is CASSAASPGATDTQYF. The DNA of the CDR3 is TGTGCCAGCAGCGCAGCCAGCCCCGGGGCGACCGATACGCAGTATTTT.

The V and J genes are TRBV7-6 and TRBJ1-2; D uncertain. Trimming cost V 4 bases and J 3 bases, with 6 bases left between them. Germline CDR1 reads SGHVS; CDR2 reads FNYEAQ. The CDR3 consists of 12 residues. The chain's CDR3 is CASSSTHYGYTF. DNA for the CDR3: TGTGCCAGCAGCTCGACCCACTATGGCTACACCTTC.

The CDR3: CSVESGGKLSTQETQYF. The CDR3 coding sequence is TGCAGCGTTGAATCGGGAGGGAAACTATCTACCCAAGAGACCCAGTACTTC. This sequence joins TRBV29-1 and TRBJ2-5; 8 nucleotides agree with TRBD2. The CDR3 covers 17 residues. CDR1 and CDR2 (germline): SQVTM, ANQGSEA. The V and J ends lost 2 bases and 1 base, in that order; junction bases with no gene match: 12.

The table lists this clonotype with a count of one. J is TRBJ2-1 and V is TRBV7-9; TRBD2 aligns across 10 bases. The V gene end was trimmed by 4 bases and the J gene end by 2 bases; junction bases not matched to a gene: 8. The CDR3 spans 17 residues. Per germline, CDR1 SEHNR and CDR2 FQNEAQ (reference sequence). CDR3 sequence: CASSSNRLAGAYNEQFF. The CDR3 bases are TGTGCCAGCAGCTCCAACCGGCTAGCGGGGGCCTACAATGAGCAGTTCTTC.

This chain links TRBV10-3 with TRBJ2-5; D may correspond to TRBD1 or TRBD2 (6 bases each). CDR1 is ENHRY, CDR2 SYGVKD, per germline. Trimming pared 3 bases from V and 0 bases from J, leaving 17 bases between. The CDR3 has 17 residues. CDR3 loop: CAISDAQRGLDQETQYF. For the CDR3, the DNA is TGTGCCATCAGTGACGCGCAACGGGGGCTGGACCAAGAGACCCAGTACTTC.

In this sample, this clonotype turned up a few times. The chain combines TRBV7-8 with TRBJ2-1; 9 nucleotides agree with TRBD1. Losses at the gene ends were 5 bases for V and 9 bases for J; bases not matched to a gene: 14. Per the germline V gene, CDR1 is SGHVS and CDR2 is FQNEAQ. CDR3 length: 16 residues. The CDR3 protein is CASSRTGGAAFTEQFF. As DNA, the CDR3 is TGTGCCAGCAGCAGAACAGGGGGCGCGGCCTTCACTGAGCAGTTCTTC.